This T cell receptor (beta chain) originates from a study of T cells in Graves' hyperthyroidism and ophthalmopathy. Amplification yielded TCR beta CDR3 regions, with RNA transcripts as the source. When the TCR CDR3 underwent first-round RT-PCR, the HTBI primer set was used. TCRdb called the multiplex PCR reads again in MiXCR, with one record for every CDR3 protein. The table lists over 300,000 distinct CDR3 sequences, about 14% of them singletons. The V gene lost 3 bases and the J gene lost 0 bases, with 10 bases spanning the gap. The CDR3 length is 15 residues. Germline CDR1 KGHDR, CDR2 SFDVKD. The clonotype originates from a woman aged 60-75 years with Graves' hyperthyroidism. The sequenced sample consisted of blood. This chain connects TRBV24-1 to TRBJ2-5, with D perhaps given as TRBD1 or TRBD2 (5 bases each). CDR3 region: CATSDEGYHQETQYF. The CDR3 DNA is TGTGCCACCAGTGATGAGGGGTACCACCAAGAGACCCAGTACTTC.